The clone carrying this TCR beta chain was found once. The junction shows a germline mismatch at one end, possibly a read error. Germline values: CDR1 SQVTM, CDR2 ANQGSEA. CDR3 length equals 15 residues. The authors ran a second PCR of 7 to 11 cycles using a sample-barcoded 5' primer and a J-beta primer mix. The template-switch adaptor was a 5' adaptor with 12 random nucleotides. It tagged each cDNA molecule. TCRdb passed the 5' RACE reads through MiXCR, listing each CDR3 protein once. The table has fewer than 700,000 distinct CDR3 sequences, 40% to 50% seen once; the top ten hold around 30%. Per sample, extraction of total RNA gave at least 5 micrograms in every case. These data are taken from a study of blood T cells in healthy people across ages. Study-level information: Per every two T cells, about one barcoded beta molecule was captured by template switching.

The V and J genes are TRBV29-1 and TRBJ2-1, with 7 bases aligning to TRBD1. Sequenced input: blood. This receptor was identified in an older man in good health. CDR3 in amino acids: CSVHHRDSSYSEQFF. Here the CDR3 DNA reads TGCAGCGTTCATCACCGGGACAGCTCCTACAGTGAGCAGTTCTTC.